The 9 T cell receptor beta chains below all came from one sample that was sequenced in a study of human T cells and chemical hapten exposure (dated by TCRdb to the early 2020s). The protocol used for the library was RACE. The listed sequencing device is NextSeq 500. In TCRdb, the public reads were trimmed at Q25 with fastp and aligned with MiXCR, with productive beta chains retained. Under each unique CDR3 protein, matching rows form one entry showing the most common genes and DNA. The sample table holds 360,000 or so distinct CDR3 sequences, of which nearly 6.5% were seen once. The biggest ten clones account for around 5.6% of the sample. The time point label on this specimen signifies: patch test 2, 6 weeks after DPC sensitization. This specimen's treatment or condition label, interpreted: therapeutic diphenylcyclopropenone sensitization with weekly scalp DPC. The source was whole blood, collected in connection with sensitization to the hapten diphenylcyclopropenone (DPC). The receptors come from a woman aged 18-30 years with alopecia areata. Some clones in this sample may be carry-over from other donors' samples.

Many counts were recorded for this clonotype. The gene calls are TRBV6-5 and TRBJ2-7, with 14 bases fitting TRBD2. This CDR3 contains 16 residues. V was clipped by 8 bases and J by 2 bases; unmatched bases: 8. Germline loops: CDR1 MNHEY, CDR2 SVGAGI. The CDR3 loop is CASGGLAGGKTYEQYF. In nucleotides, the CDR3 is TGTGCCAGCGGTGGACTAGCGGGGGGAAAGACCTACGAGCAGTACTTC.

This clonotype was observed at least ten times. The rearrangement joins TRBV4-1 to TRBJ1-3; no clear D gene. The CDR3 runs 18 residues. Germline loops: CDR1 MGHRA, CDR2 YSYEKL. With 6 bases removed from V and 0 bases from J, the gap between germline ends came to 21 bases. The CDR3 nucleotides read TGCGCCAGCAGTCAACCTCTTCGGGGTTTGAGCTCTGGAAACACCATATATTTT. Translating gives CASSQPLRGLSSGNTIYF.

This clonotype occurred many times. V and J are TRBV6-6 and TRBJ1-1; D is possibly TRBD1 (6 bases). In germline, CDR1 is MNHNY, CDR2 SVGAGI (reference sequence). The CDR3 extends over 15 amino acids. Trimming stripped 2 bases from V and 1 base from J, with 11 bases between. The CDR3 region is CASSYRGHQNTEAFF. CDR3 DNA: TGTGCCAGCAGTTACAGGGGACACCAGAACACTGAAGCTTTCTTT.

There are many counts of this clonotype. The CDR3 region is CASSRKDREGIAFF. In DNA form, the CDR3 reads TGTGCCAGCAGCCGGAAGGACAGGGAAGGGATAGCTTTCTTT. The chain uses TRBV5-5 and TRBJ1-1; TRBD1 agrees at 8 bases. The ends lost 4 bases at V and 10 bases at J; junction bases unmatched: 12. The germline V gene has CDR1 SGHKS and CDR2 YYEKEE (reference sequence). The CDR3 is 14 residues long.

At least ten counts were recorded for this clonotype. This sequence joins TRBV27 and TRBJ1-5, with D perhaps TRBD1 (5 bases). Trimming took 5 bases from V and 5 from J, leaving 13 bases between them. Germline assignment: CDR1 MNHEY and CDR2 SMNVEV (reference sequence). CDR3 length equals 14 residues. In DNA form, the CDR3 reads TGTGCCAGCAGTGAGAACGGGGGTTATCAGCCCCAGCATTTT. This codes for CASSENGGYQPQHF.

There are a few counts of this clonotype. The chain has TRBV5-1 and TRBJ2-1, with 7 positions matching TRBD2. The V gene's germline CDR1 is SGHRS and CDR2 YFSETQ. The ends lost 4 bases at V and 7 bases at J; junction bases unmatched: 11. The CDR3 covers 15 residues. CDR3 sequence (DNA): TGCGCCAGCAGCCCGGCCCCTGGGGGGGAGAATGAGCAGTTCTTC. Encoded protein: CASSPAPGGENEQFF.

This clonotype was observed many times. The V and J genes are TRBV28 and TRBJ2-1; 8 positions agree with TRBD1. V shed 2 bases, J shed 5 bases, and the junction held 11 bases outside the gene matches. Germline V gives CDR1 MDHEN, CDR2 SYDVKM. The CDR3 consists of 17 residues. CDR3 amino acids: CASSLRPGQGADNEQFF. In DNA form, the CDR3 reads TGTGCCAGCAGTTTACGGCCCGGACAGGGAGCGGACAATGAGCAGTTCTTC.

The genes are TRBV28 and TRBJ1-2; D gene unclear. Per germline, CDR1 MDHEN and CDR2 SYDVKM. This CDR3 has 13 amino acids. Trimming shortened V by 5 bases and J by 4 bases, and 11 bases separated the two germline ends. The CDR3: CASSKDLTYGYTF. CDR3 DNA sequence: TGTGCCAGCAGTAAGGACCTGACCTATGGCTACACCTTC.

This clonotype has only a few counts. This chain links TRBV16 with TRBJ2-5; no reliable D call. CDR3 length equals 12 residues. The V end lost 2 bases, the J end lost 4 bases, and 5 bases lay between the germline ends. In germline, CDR1 is KGHSY, CDR2 FQNENV. The CDR3 DNA reads TGTGCCAGCAGCCAAGTAGGAGAGACCCAGTACTTC. It codes for CASSQVGETQYF.